Described below is a single TCR beta chain sequence and its context. No antigen is known for it. The source of the sample is a study of T cell repertoires in ileal Crohn's disease. The wider study: About half of patients got postoperative therapy: 11 thiopurines, fewer than 20 anti-TNF. Overall study results and limits: Endoscopy was done a median approximately seven months after surgery. Active smokers at surgery had more clonal expansions than non-smokers.

Described time point: neoterminal ileum biopsy at postoperative endoscopy, about 6 months after surgery. The protocol was immunoSEQ multiplex PCR, while the TCRdb copy is restricted to in-frame clones and leaves out a portion. The table lists 10,000 to 15,000 clones, approximately 78% of them singletons, with 11% in the top ten. The CDR3 has 14 residues. Trimming shortened V by 1 base and J by 1 base, and 8 bases separated the two germline ends. This sequence originates from an adult with Crohn's disease. V usage is TRBV23-1 and J usage is TRBJ2-7; D gene uncertain. Being an ORF, TRBV23-1 has a function that is uncertain. Material: ileal tissue. The CDR3 DNA reads as TGCGCCAGCAGTCAATGGTCACGGTCCTACGAGCAGTACTTC. Encoded protein: CASSQWSRSYEQYF.